These 30 T cell receptor beta chains originate from one sample sequenced in a study of blood T cells in healthy people across ages. It was with a sample-barcoded 5' primer and a J-beta primer mix that a second PCR of roughly 6 to 11 cycles was run. TCRdb analysed the 5' RACE reads with MiXCR anew, one entry per CDR3 protein. The sample lists some 900,000 distinct CDR3 sequences, under 50% occurring once. Specimen: blood. These receptor sequences come from a man younger than 40 in good health.

The chain links TRBV20-1 to TRBJ2-3, with 7 bases aligning to TRBD2. The CDR3 has 15 amino acids. Germline V gene lookup returns CDR1 DFQATT and CDR2 SNEGSKA (reference sequence). V was pared by 3 bases and J by 6 bases, with 12 bases of the junction left unmatched. The CDR3 DNA is TGCAGTGCTAGGACTAGCCAGGATTTACGGGATACGCAGTATTTT. This codes for CSARTSQDLRDTQYF.

The chain is built from TRBV27 and TRBJ2-6; 7 bases are a match to TRBD1. The CDR3 is 18 amino acids. Unmatched junction bases numbered 14, after V lost 5 bases and J lost 4 bases. Germline CDR1 is MNHEY and CDR2 is SMNVEV (reference sequence). CDR3 in DNA: TGTGCCAGCAGTCTACGAATTAGGGACAGCTCCGGGGCCAACGTCCTGACTTTC. Encoded protein: CASSLRIRDSSGANVLTF.

This clonotype was seen just once. The chain links TRBV4-1 to TRBJ2-4; D gene ambiguous. V was cut by 0 bases and J by 2 bases, with 8 bases left in between. The CDR3 sequence is 15 residues long. Germline V gives CDR1 MGHRA, CDR2 YSYEKL. In nucleotides, the CDR3 is TGCGCCAGCAGCCAAGATCAGCGCACCAAAAACATTCAGTACTTC. This codes for CASSQDQRTKNIQYF.

The CDR3: CASSQDGGPSPNEKLFF. DNA for the CDR3: TGTGCCAGCAGCCAAGATGGGGGCCCCTCCCCTAATGAAAAACTGTTTTTT. This rearrangement joins TRBV4-2 to TRBJ1-4; D perhaps matches TRBD1 (6 bases). CDR1 LGHNA and CDR2 YNFKEQ come from the germline V gene. This CDR3 region has 17 residues. V was pared by 0 bases and J by 3 bases, with 14 bases between.

Only a few counts were recorded for this clonotype. The V gene is TRBV24-1, the J gene TRBJ1-2; the D is unclear. Germline V gives CDR1 KGHDR, CDR2 SFDVKD. This CDR3 comprises 12 residues. V shed 4 bases and J shed 4 bases, with 6 bases lying between them. The CDR3 DNA follows: TGTGCCACCAGTGACGCAGCCTATGGCTACACCTTC. It codes for CATSDAAYGYTF.

Ten or more counts support this clonotype. The chain's CDR3 is CASKPRGQGYEKLFF. The CDR3 region has the DNA TGTGCCAGCAAACCTCGGGGACAGGGGTATGAAAAACTGTTTTTT. This sequence joins TRBV2 and TRBJ1-4, with TRBD1 identical over 10 bases. The CDR3 contains 15 residues. Per the germline V gene, CDR1 is SNHLY and CDR2 is FYNNEI. The V gene end was trimmed by 7 bases and the J gene end by 6 bases; junction bases not matched to a gene: 8.

The chain carries TRBV4-3 and TRBJ1-4; a possible D gene is TRBD1 (5 bases). V was pared by 1 base and J by 8 bases, with 14 bases between. Germline values: CDR1 LGHNA, CDR2 YSLEER. This CDR3 comprises 15 residues. The chain's CDR3 is CASSQGGEGHEKLFF. The CDR3 coding sequence is TGCGCCAGCAGCCAAGGCGGGGAGGGGCACGAAAAACTGTTTTTT.

The chain has TRBV2 and TRBJ2-7, with D possibly being TRBD1 (5 bases). The CDR3 totals 12 residues. Per the germline V gene, CDR1 is SNHLY and CDR2 is FYNNEI. Trimming took off 4 bases at V and 5 bases at J, with 9 bases between the two ends. Written as DNA, the CDR3 is TGTGCCAGCAGTGGCAGGGAACACGAGCAGTACTTC. Its protein product is CASSGREHEQYF.

The CDR3 sequence is CSVGRAANEKLFF. CDR3 coding DNA: TGCAGCGTTGGGCGGGCGGCAAATGAAAAACTGTTTTTT. V usage is TRBV29-1 and J usage is TRBJ1-4, with D unresolved. The length of the CDR3 is 13 residues. V shed 4 bases and J shed 5 bases, with 11 bases lying between them. Germline loops: CDR1 SQVTM, CDR2 ANQGSEA.

The chain recombines TRBV7-2 with TRBJ1-1; 9 bases agree with TRBD1. The germline V gene has CDR1 SGHTA and CDR2 FQGNSA. Germline trimming cut 6 bases from V and 1 base from J; bases unmatched to any gene: 3. The CDR3 contains 14 residues. CDR3 loop: CASRYRGQNTEAFF. The CDR3 bases are TGTGCCAGCAGGTACAGGGGGCAGAACACTGAAGCTTTCTTT. Filled out from reference TRBV7-2 and TRBJ1-1, the complete variable domain reads GAGVSQSPSNKVTEKGKDVELRCDPISGHTALYWYRQSLGQGLEFLIYFQGNSAPDKSGLPSDRFSAERTGGSVSTLTIQRTQQEDSAVYLCASRYRGQNTEAFFGQGTRLTVV.

This clonotype has only a few counts. The rearrangement links TRBV4-1 to TRBJ2-1; tentative D call: TRBD1 (7 bases). CDR3 length equals 16 residues. Trimming cost V 0 bases and J 3 bases, with 12 bases left between them. Germline-derived CDR1 and CDR2 are MGHRA and YSYEKL. CDR3: CASSQEPQGGYNEQFF. The CDR3, as DNA: TGCGCCAGCAGCCAAGAACCTCAGGGGGGCTACAATGAGCAGTTCTTC.

This chain uses TRBV5-6 with TRBJ1-6, with D tentatively TRBD1 (5 bases). The CDR3 has 16 residues. V gave up 4 bases and J gave up 0 bases, with 11 bases separating them. Germline V lookup: CDR1 SGHDT, CDR2 YYEEEE. CDR3 coding DNA: TGTGCCAGCAGCCCCCCCACAGGCTCCTATAATTCACCCCTCCACTTT. Amino acids: CASSPPTGSYNSPLHF.

The chain uses TRBV3-1 and TRBJ2-3; 11 bases align to TRBD2. Trimming took 0 bases from V and 4 from J; bases not matched to a gene: 3. The germline CDR1 and CDR2 sequences are LGHDT and YNNKEL (reference sequence). The CDR3 has 16 amino acids. CDR3 DNA sequence: TGTGCCAGCAGCCAAGATGCGACTAGCGGGGCAGATACGCAGTATTTT. Its protein product is CASSQDATSGADTQYF.

The chain couples TRBV6-6 to TRBJ1-5; tentative D call: TRBD1 (6 bases). Trimming took off 10 bases at V and 6 bases at J, with 13 bases between the two ends. The CDR3 length is 12 residues. Germline lookup yields CDR1 MNHNY and CDR2 SVGAGI (reference sequence). This CDR3 is CATSQGIQPQHF. CDR3 nucleotides: TGTGCCACCTCCCAGGGGATTCAGCCCCAGCATTTT.

The chain has TRBV20-1 and TRBJ2-7; 8 positions agree with TRBD1. Germline-derived CDR1 and CDR2 are DFQATT and SNEGSKA (reference sequence). This CDR3 spans 13 amino acids. With V trimmed by 5 bases and J by 3 bases, 6 bases remained unmatched. CDR3 amino acids: CSAETGVSYEQYF. The DNA of the CDR3 is TGCAGTGCTGAGACAGGGGTCAGCTACGAGCAGTACTTC.

The genes are TRBV11-2 and TRBJ1-5; D remains ambiguous. The CDR3 runs 13 residues. Trimming took 3 bases from V and 4 from J, leaving 7 bases between them. Looked up from germline, CDR1 is SGHAT and CDR2 is FQNNGV. The CDR3 reads CASSFGLNQPQHF. Here the CDR3 DNA reads TGTGCCAGCAGCTTTGGGCTAAATCAGCCCCAGCATTTT.

There are many counts of this clonotype. This chain uses TRBV2 with TRBJ2-1, with 8 bases aligning to TRBD1. The CDR3 runs to 13 residues. The V gene's germline CDR1 is SNHLY and CDR2 FYNNEI. V gave up 6 bases and J gave up 8 bases; unmatched junction bases: 6. CDR3 region: CASSWTGSDEQFF. The CDR3 coding sequence is TGTGCCAGCAGCTGGACAGGGAGTGATGAGCAGTTCTTC.

Comments on this clonotype: It may be a read error: a sequence one base away is much more abundant. This chain connects TRBV12-3 or TRBV12-4 to TRBJ1-4; tentative D call: TRBD1 (5 bases). The CDR3 consists of 14 residues. CDR3 sequence reads: CAGSLSQGREKLFF. Written as DNA, the CDR3 is TGTGCCGGCAGTTTAAGCCAGGGTCGGGAAAAACTGTTTTTT.

The CDR3 loop reads CASSVMGDYGYTF. CDR3 in DNA: TGCGCCAGCAGCGTGATGGGGGACTATGGCTACACCTTC. The V call is TRBV5-1, the J call TRBJ1-2; TRBD1 is a possible D gene (5 bases). Germline V gene sequence: CDR1 SGHRS, CDR2 YFSETQ. V was trimmed by 4 bases and J by 3 bases, leaving 10 bases between them. CDR3 size: 13 residues.

There are a few counts of this clonotype. The chain is built from TRBV20-1 and TRBJ2-5, with D hard to call. In germline, CDR1 is DFQATT, CDR2 SNEGSKA (reference sequence). V was pared by 2 bases and J by 3 bases, with 10 bases between. This CDR3 spans 13 amino acids. CDR3 in amino acids: CSARSIVKETQYF. The CDR3 bases are TGCAGTGCTAGATCAATAGTAAAAGAGACCCAGTACTTC.

This clonotype was detected only a few times. V is TRBV20-1 and J is TRBJ2-7; the D is unclear. The CDR3 is 12 residues long. V lost 7 bases to trimming and J lost 2 bases, with 12 bases between them. Germline V gene lookup returns CDR1 DFQATT and CDR2 SNEGSKA (reference sequence). CDR3 protein: CSVRISPYEQYF. In nucleotides, the CDR3 is TGCAGTGTAAGAATATCCCCCTACGAGCAGTACTTC.

In this sample, this clonotype turned up once. The V and J genes are TRBV7-8 and TRBJ1-1, with a possible D match to TRBD1 (6 bases). This CDR3 has 15 residues. Deletions cut 4 bases from V and 3 bases from J, with 15 bases between. CDR1 is SGHVS and CDR2 is FQNEAQ in the germline V gene. For the CDR3, the DNA is TGTGCCAGCAGCTCGACCGCCTGGACAGACACTGAAGCTTTCTTT. This encodes CASSSTAWTDTEAFF.

V and J are TRBV15 and TRBJ2-1, with TRBD2 matching 10 bases. J was trimmed by 6 bases and V by 0 bases; bases with no gene match: 14. CDR1 is LNHNV, CDR2 YYDKDF, per germline (reference sequence). There are 19 residues in the CDR3. The CDR3: CATSRDPVAGGIIFNEQFF. The CDR3 bases are TGTGCCACCAGCAGAGATCCGGTAGCGGGGGGCATCATCTTCAATGAGCAGTTCTTC.

This clonotype was counted between two and nine times. The chain employs TRBV29-1 and TRBJ2-1, with 7 bases that match TRBD1. The CDR3 runs 12 residues. CDR1 and CDR2 (germline): SQVTM, ANQGSEA. The V and J ends lost 7 bases and 6 bases, in that order; junction bases with no gene match: 6. The CDR3 nucleotides are TGCAGCGCTAGACAGGGCCTCAATGAGCAGTTCTTC. Protein sequence: CSARQGLNEQFF.

The sample holds a few counts of this clonotype. This rearrangement joins TRBV7-2 to TRBJ1-2; D not resolved. The CDR3 runs 15 residues. From germline, CDR1 is SGHTA and CDR2 FQGNSA. The ends were cut back, 5 bases at V and 4 bases at J, with 17 bases in the middle. The chain's CDR3 is CASSANTGVRYGYTF. The CDR3, as DNA: TGTGCCAGCAGCGCCAACACCGGGGTTCGCTATGGCTACACCTTC.

This clonotype was seen ten or more times. The rearrangement uses TRBV24-1 and TRBJ2-5; TRBD2 might be the D (7 bases). The ends were cut back, 9 bases at V and 5 bases at J, with 18 bases in the middle. CDR3 length: 14 amino acids. CDR1 is KGHDR and CDR2 is SFDVKD in the germline V gene. The CDR3 region has the DNA TGTGCCACCTGCACGGGGGGCCGTTGGGAGACCCAGTACTTC. Protein sequence: CATCTGGRWETQYF.

This clonotype has more than one count but fewer than ten. J is TRBJ1-5 and V is TRBV20-1; D is unresolved. This CDR3 region has 14 residues. Trimming pared 0 bases from V and 3 bases from J, leaving 9 bases between. Per the germline V gene, CDR1 is DFQATT and CDR2 is SNEGSKA (reference sequence). The CDR3 DNA reads TGCAGTGCTAGAGAACCCAGTTACAATCAGCCCCAGCATTTT. This codes for CSAREPSYNQPQHF.

This clonotype was found once. This sequence joins TRBV11-3 and TRBJ1-1; no firm D call. With 2 bases removed from V and 9 bases from J, the gap between germline ends came to 7 bases. CDR1 is SGHNT, CDR2 YENEEA, per germline. The CDR3 sequence is 11 residues long. The CDR3: CASSLSDKAFF. CDR3 sequence (DNA): TGTGCCAGCAGCTTATCCGATAAAGCTTTCTTT.

This clonotype has only a few counts. The chain employs TRBV6-2 or TRBV6-3 and TRBJ2-7; 11 bases align to TRBD2. Per the germline V gene, CDR1 is MNHEY and CDR2 is SVGEGT. This CDR3 region has 14 residues. J gave up 2 bases and V 5 bases, and 2 bases lay outside the gene matches. DNA for the CDR3: TGTGCCAGCAGTGGGGGACTAGCGGCCTACGAGCAGTACTTC. It translates to CASSGGLAAYEQYF.

The chain joins TRBV29-1 to TRBJ2-1; a weak D match, TRBD2 (6 bases). Germline CDR1 reads SQVTM; CDR2 reads ANQGSEA. V dropped 1 base and J dropped 5 bases, with 9 bases sitting between them. The CDR3 contains 13 residues. CDR3 residues: CSVEGTTDNEQFF. CDR3 coding DNA: TGCAGCGTTGAAGGGACTACCGACAATGAGCAGTTCTTC.